A single T cell receptor beta chain is shown here with its context. No antigen is known for it. No base qualities exist here, and no much larger clone lies one base off it. This sample is drawn from a study of blood T cell repertoires in COVID-19 (TCRdb year 2020). Background on the whole study: Collaborator samples came from the United States, Italy and Spain and covered acute and convalescent phases of COVID-19. Subjects who had been exposed to COVID-19, were actively infected with it, or had recovered from it provided the deeply sampled blood TCRbeta repertoires that made up the dataset. The prospective study material was composed of cDNA or gDNA derived from T cells, B-cell-depleted T cells, or PBMCs. Where available, HLA class I and class II types were obtained from metadata supplied by the sample provider rather than from assay-based typing. A freely available public database, intended as a resource for researchers studying the immune response to SARS-CoV-2, is where the repertoires were released. The samples were drawn from the first 160 participants of the ongoing ImmuneRACE study and from some 1,300 subjects provided by 6 global collaborators. The sample metadata nearly always contained a de-identified subject ID, COVID-19 status, age in years and sex.

Enrolling through a virtual design, the prospective study's participants ranged in age from roughly 18 to 90 years and lived across more than 20 United States geographic areas. In the prospective study, cohorts were assigned on the basis of participant-reported clinical history obtained from a screening survey and a study questionnaire. Exposed participants were defined as having been in contact with someone with a PCR-confirmed or clinician-diagnosed COVID-19 case within 2 weeks of study entry. Each participant in the prospective study had whole blood, serum and a nasopharyngeal or oropharyngeal swab collected by mobile phlebotomists. Additional blood draws and questionnaires over an approximately two-month period could optionally be provided by prospective study participants. Before DNA extraction, blood samples from the prospective study were shipped at room temperature or frozen. TCRbeta CDR3 regions were amplified from genomic DNA by means of the immunoSEQ Assay, a bias-controlled multiplex PCR. The paper's processing steps were these. Nucleated cell counts per sample were estimated from amplification of reference gene primers within the assay. To quantify the absolute abundance of each unique TCRbeta CDR3 rearrangement, sequence reads were collapsed and filtered. For each sample, productive Simpson clonality was calculated as the square root of Simpson's diversity index across productive rearrangements. The clones in this table, taken by TCRdb from immuneACCESS, are in-frame only. Not every clone is retained; where verified, under half of the shortfall comes from an unresolved V gene, and the cause of the rest is unknown. Clonal size and the V and J genes are those of that table, whereas D and trimming came from the DNA. For this sample the table gives 430,000 or so clones, of which roughly 90% were detected only once. The top ten hold approximately 1.5% of the sample.

CDR1 and CDR2, looked up from the germline V gene (reference sequence), are SGHNT and YYREEE. V sheds 0 bases and J sheds 5 bases, leaving 6 bases between their ends. Taken from cysteine to phenylalanine, the CDR3 has 14 residues. The retained sequence is limited to the CDR3, 42 bases, with the frame set at the first base. The paper's findings and limits, for the study overall: Clinical and demographic metadata were provided uncurated, with the amount varying by source and participant.

The sample taken for sequencing was PBMCs or T cells enriched from blood (not recorded which). The clonotype originates from a woman aged 18-29 years who had been exposed to COVID-19. The sequence joins TRBV5-4 to TRBJ1-6; a tentative D match to TRBD1 spans 6 bases. The encoded CDR3 is CASSLGTDNSPLHF. In nucleotide form, the sequence is TGTGCCAGCAGCTTGGGGACAGATAATTCACCCCTCCACTTT.